The 28 T cell receptor beta chains below were found in one sample sequenced in a study of control samples from healthy donors and cancer patients. The table came from immunoSEQ multiplex PCR; TCRdb's copy has only in-frame clones and leaves some out. The sample consists of more than 140,000 clones, 85% to 95% of them appearing once. The sequenced sample was blood. These receptors were collected from a man aged 35 to 55 in good health.

The chain recombines TRBV5-1 with TRBJ1-5; D gene ambiguous. Between the trimmed V and J ends, which lost 0 bases and 3 bases, there was a span of 4 bases. Germline CDR1 is SGHRS and CDR2 is YFSETQ. This CDR3 has 13 amino acids. CDR3 region: CASSLGTNQPQHF. CDR3 in DNA: TGCGCCAGCAGCTTGGGGACCAATCAGCCCCAGCATTTT. The full variable domain, rest sourced from reference TRBV5-1 and TRBJ1-5, is KAGVTQTPRYLIKTRGQQVTLSCSPISGHRSVSWYQQTPGQGLQFLFEYFSETQRNKGNFPGRFSGRQFSNSRSEMNVSTLELGDSALYLCASSLGTNQPQHFGDGTRLSIL.

The J gene is TRBJ2-7, the V gene TRBV28; D is possibly TRBD1 (6 bases). V lost 4 bases to trimming and J lost 2 bases, with 21 bases between them. The CDR3 runs 17 residues. Per germline, CDR1 MDHEN and CDR2 SYDVKM. The DNA for the CDR3 is TGTGCCAGCAGTTCGACTTACCTCCGGGACAATACCTACGAGCAGTACTTC. This sequence encodes CASSSTYLRDNTYEQYF.

The CDR3 bases are TGTGCCAGCAGCCAAGATGCCCAGGACATCTACTCTGGCTACACCTTC. It yields the protein CASSQDAQDIYSGYTF. The chain combines TRBV4-2 with TRBJ1-2; tentatively, D is TRBD1 (5 bases). Trimming left V 0 bases short and J 7 bases short, with 18 bases between. Germline assignment: CDR1 LGHNA and CDR2 YNFKEQ. This CDR3 is 16 amino acids long.

V usage is TRBV10-3 and J usage is TRBJ1-1, with 7 bases lining up with TRBD1. Per germline, CDR1 ENHRY and CDR2 SYGVKD. The V segment lost 6 bases and the J segment 0 bases; nucleotides outside the gene matches: 7. This CDR3 contains 15 residues. CDR3 sequence reads: CAIRGDSTMNTEAFF. In DNA form, the CDR3 reads TGTGCCATCAGGGGGGACAGCACAATGAACACTGAAGCTTTCTTT.

This chain links TRBV11-3 with TRBJ2-3; perhaps TRBD1 as D (6 bases). Germline CDR1 and CDR2: SGHNT and YENEEA. Between the trimmed V and J ends, which lost 3 bases and 7 bases, there was a span of 11 bases. The CDR3 runs 13 residues. The CDR3 DNA sequence: TGTGCCAGCAGCTTGAACAGGGACAATACGCAGTATTTT. Its protein is CASSLNRDNTQYF.

This chain uses TRBV6-1 with TRBJ2-2; no definite D call. This CDR3 contains 15 residues. V lost 3 bases and J 0 bases, leaving 8 bases between the germline ends. Per the germline V gene, CDR1 is MNHNS and CDR2 is SASEGT. The CDR3 sequence is CASSEDPANTGELFF. Written as DNA, the CDR3 is TGTGCCAGCAGTGAGGATCCGGCGAACACCGGGGAGCTGTTTTTT.

The chain links TRBV21-1 to TRBJ1-1. TRBV21-1 represents a pseudogene. The CDR3 consists of 13 residues. CDR3 residues: CASSTQRRTEAFF. The CDR3 DNA sequence: TGTGCCAGCAGCACCCAGAGGAGGACTGAAGCTTTCTTT.

V usage is TRBV7-3 and J usage is TRBJ1-2; 7 nucleotides align to TRBD1. The length of the CDR3 is 15 residues. Germline loops: CDR1 SGHTA, CDR2 FQGTGA. Trimming removed 4 bases from V and 0 bases from J; junction bases left unmatched: 5. The CDR3 is CASSSEGTANYGYTF. CDR3 nucleotide sequence: TGTGCCAGCAGCTCAGAAGGGACAGCTAACTATGGCTACACCTTC.

Note on this clone: The identical CDR3 is also encoded by other nucleotide sequences in the sample. The chain has TRBV12-3 or TRBV12-4 and TRBJ1-2, with D maybe TRBD1 (5 bases). Trimming left V 6 bases short and J 2 bases short, with 10 bases between. The CDR3 consists of 13 residues. In DNA, the CDR3 is TGTGCCAGCAGCCCACAGGCGAACTATGGCTACACCTTC. It encodes CASSPQANYGYTF.

The rearrangement uses TRBV10-2 and TRBJ1-1; D is undetermined. CDR1 WSHSY and CDR2 SAAADI come from the germline V gene. Trimming took 7 bases from V and 3 from J, leaving 15 bases between them. The CDR3 totals 14 residues. The CDR3 loop is CASTLGDRYTEAFF. CDR3 in DNA: TGCGCCAGCACCCTGGGAGATAGGTACACTGAAGCTTTCTTT.

This clone was counted at least ten times. Other DNA sequences from this sample encode an identical CDR3 as well. The chain joins TRBV5-1 to TRBJ1-5; TRBD1 might be the D (5 bases). There are 14 residues in the CDR3. V gave up 1 base and J gave up 7 bases, with 12 bases separating them. Germline V gene lookup returns CDR1 SGHRS and CDR2 YFSETQ. In DNA form, the CDR3 reads TGCGCCAGCAGCTTGATGCAGGGTAGCCAGCCCCAGCATTTT. This codes for CASSLMQGSQPQHF.

The chain carries TRBV5-6 and TRBJ2-4, with TRBD1 matching over 8 bases. Trimming cost V 3 bases and J 4 bases; bases outside gene matches: 9. The germline V gene encodes CDR1 SGHDT and CDR2 YYEEEE. CDR3 length: 16 amino acids. The CDR3 DNA reads TGTGCCAGCAGCTCCGACATGGACAGGGTAAAAAACATTCAGTACTTC. It encodes CASSSDMDRVKNIQYF.

This clone was seen a handful of times. The chain uses TRBV30 and TRBJ1-3; D is unclear. Germline loops: CDR1 GTSNPN, CDR2 SVGIG (reference sequence). The CDR3 length is 14 residues. The V and J ends lost 0 bases and 11 bases respectively, with 17 bases between them. CDR3 sequence reads: CAWSVPAPVGAIYF. The CDR3 DNA follows: TGTGCCTGGAGTGTACCCGCCCCCGTGGGCGCCATATATTTT.

J is TRBJ2-7 and V is TRBV9; TRBD2 might be the D (6 bases). This CDR3 is built from 14 residues. V gave up 2 bases and J gave up 5 bases, with 14 bases separating them. CDR1 is SGDLS and CDR2 is YYNGEE in the germline V gene. The CDR3 protein is CASSVSVGGNEQYF. CDR3 sequence (DNA): TGTGCCAGCAGCGTCTCCGTGGGGGGAAACGAGCAGTACTTC. Supplemented by reference TRBV9 and TRBJ2-7, the full variable domain reads DSGVTQTPKHLITATGQRVTLRCSPRSGDLSVYWYQQSLDQGLQFLIQYYNGEERAKGNILERFSAQQFPDLHSELNLSSLELGDSALYFCASSVSVGGNEQYFGPGTRLTVT.

The chain employs TRBV27 and TRBJ1-2; D perhaps matches TRBD1 (6 bases). This CDR3 comprises 14 residues. In germline, CDR1 is MNHEY, CDR2 SMNVEV (reference sequence). Trimming removed 8 bases from V and 0 bases from J, with 13 bases in between. The CDR3 region is CASQGTGTNYGYTF. The CDR3 DNA reads TGTGCCAGCCAAGGTACAGGGACTAACTATGGCTACACCTTC.

The chain employs TRBV6-5 and TRBJ1-1; D not certain. V was shortened by 4 bases and J by 2 bases, with 17 bases between the two germline ends. The CDR3 is 16 residues long. Germline V CDR1 and CDR2: MNHEY, SVGAGI. CDR3 coding DNA: TGTGCCAGCAGTTTCCTCCCAACAGAGAGAAACACTGAAGCTTTCTTT. Its translation: CASSFLPTERNTEAFF.

The chain carries TRBV15 and TRBJ2-7; TRBD2 matches at 9 bases. The J segment lost 5 bases and the V segment lost 1 base, leaving 9 bases of the junction unmatched. Germline CDR1 reads LNHNV; CDR2 reads YYDKDF (reference sequence). The CDR3 runs to 16 residues. In nucleotides, the CDR3 is TGTGCCACCAGCAGAGGTAGACTAGCGGCAAAGGACGAGCAGTACTTC. Its translation: CATSRGRLAAKDEQYF. The full variable domain, completed using reference TRBV15 and TRBJ2-7, is DAMVIQNPRYQVTQFGKPVTLSCSQTLNHNVMYWYQQKSSQAPKLLFHYYDKDFNNEADTPDNFQSRRPNTSFCFLDIRSPGLGDTAMYLCATSRGRLAAKDEQYFGPGTRLTVT.

This clone has only a few counts. The chain recombines TRBV5-1 with TRBJ1-2; D is uncertain. Per germline, CDR1 SGHRS and CDR2 YFSETQ. V gave up 2 bases and J gave up 1 base, with 6 bases separating them. The CDR3 is 13 residues long. The CDR3 DNA reads TGCGCCAGCAGCTTAGAGGGTAACTATGGCTACACCTTC. It specifies CASSLEGNYGYTF.

A word on this clone: The sample contains more than one DNA sequence encoding this CDR3. The chain has TRBV5-6 and TRBJ1-1; no reliable D call. V was shortened by 3 bases and J by 1 base, with 4 bases between the two germline ends. CDR3 length: 12 residues. Germline CDR1 reads SGHDT; CDR2 reads YYEEEE. This CDR3 is CASSSWNTEAFF. The CDR3 DNA reads as TGTGCCAGCAGCTCCTGGAACACTGAAGCTTTCTTT.

This clone was seen just once. The V call is TRBV13, the J call TRBJ2-2; 12 bases are shared with TRBD2. V shed 0 bases, J shed 1 base, and the junction held 3 bases outside the gene matches. The CDR3 loop spans 18 amino acids. Germline CDR1 reads PRHDT; CDR2 reads FYEKMQ (reference sequence). CDR3 region: CASSLGLAGGQNTGELFF. CDR3 sequence (DNA): TGTGCCAGCAGCTTAGGACTAGCGGGGGGCCAGAACACCGGGGAGCTGTTTTTT.

V gene TRBV7-3 combines with J gene TRBJ2-1, with 8 bases matching TRBD2. The V gene end was trimmed by 3 bases and the J gene end by 7 bases; junction bases not matched to a gene: 8. The germline gives CDR1 SGHTA, CDR2 FQGTGA. The CDR3 spans 15 residues. CDR3 in DNA: TGTGCCAGCAGCTTTCCGGGCGGGAGGTATAATGAGCAGTTCTTC. This encodes CASSFPGGRYNEQFF.

V and J are TRBV10-2 and TRBJ2-1; 13 nucleotides match TRBD2. Germline CDR1 is WSHSY and CDR2 is SAAADI. V dropped 8 bases and J dropped 1; count of bases not matched to a gene: 2. The CDR3 consists of 15 residues. In DNA, the CDR3 is TGCGCCAGCGGGACTAGCGGGGATTCCTACAATGAGCAGTTCTTC. Its translation: CASGTSGDSYNEQFF.

The chain combines TRBV7-9 with TRBJ2-7; D gene uncertain. The CDR3 loop spans 14 amino acids. The germline V and J ends were trimmed by 1 base and 11 bases, with 18 bases remaining between them. Germline V CDR1 and CDR2: SEHNR, FQNEAQ (reference sequence). CDR3 in amino acids: CASSLDYMAAVEYF. CDR3 coding DNA: TGTGCCAGCAGCTTAGATTATATGGCAGCCGTGGAGTACTTC.

The CDR3: CASSNLEGARNYGYTF. Written as DNA, the CDR3 is TGTGCCAGCAGCAATCTAGAGGGGGCAAGGAACTATGGCTACACCTTC. V usage is TRBV9 and J usage is TRBJ1-2; 7 nucleotides agree with TRBD1. The junction had 11 bases not matched to a gene; V was cut back by 4 bases and J by 2 bases. CDR1 and CDR2 from the germline V gene are SGDLS and YYNGEE. The CDR3 sequence is 16 residues long.

V gene TRBV6-6 combines with J gene TRBJ2-1; no clear D gene. Germline V gene data show CDR1 as MNHNY and CDR2 as SVGAGI (reference sequence). There are 13 residues in the CDR3. V gave up 2 bases and J gave up 5 bases, with 7 bases separating them. CDR3 residues: CASSYPRDNEQFF. The CDR3 DNA is TGTGCCAGCAGTTACCCCAGAGACAATGAGCAGTTCTTC.

The chain joins TRBV18 to TRBJ1-2; D is possibly TRBD1 (5 bases). V was shortened by 1 base and J by 7 bases, with 22 bases between the two germline ends. The V gene's germline CDR1 is KGHSH and CDR2 LQKENI. The CDR3 spans 17 residues. The CDR3 here is CASSPREGSRSSVGYTF. The CDR3 DNA is TGTGCCAGCTCACCACGGGAGGGGTCACGTAGTTCTGTTGGCTACACCTTC.

The rearrangement links TRBV30 to TRBJ2-7; 11 bases align to TRBD2. Germline lookup yields CDR1 GTSNPN and CDR2 SVGIG (reference sequence). This CDR3 has 15 amino acids. V gave up 3 bases and J gave up 6 bases; unmatched junction bases: 10. Here the CDR3 reads CAWSLGPLAGVEQYF. The CDR3 DNA reads TGTGCCTGGAGCTTGGGGCCACTAGCGGGAGTCGAGCAGTACTTC. The full variable domain, completed using reference TRBV30 and TRBJ2-7, is SQTIHQWPATLVQPVGSPLSLECTVEGTSNPNLYWYRQAAGRGLQLLFYSVGIGQISSEVPQNLSASRPQDRQFILSSKKLLLSDSGFYLCAWSLGPLAGVEQYFGPGTRLTVT.

The chain links TRBV4-3 to TRBJ1-1; the match to TRBD1 covers 8 bases. The length of the CDR3 is 16 residues. Trimming cost V 1 base and J 2 bases; bases outside gene matches: 6. Per germline, CDR1 LGHNA and CDR2 YSLEER. The DNA for the CDR3 is TGCGCCAGCAGCCAAGGCGACAGGGGCGAAAACACTGAAGCTTTCTTT. Translated: CASSQGDRGENTEAFF.